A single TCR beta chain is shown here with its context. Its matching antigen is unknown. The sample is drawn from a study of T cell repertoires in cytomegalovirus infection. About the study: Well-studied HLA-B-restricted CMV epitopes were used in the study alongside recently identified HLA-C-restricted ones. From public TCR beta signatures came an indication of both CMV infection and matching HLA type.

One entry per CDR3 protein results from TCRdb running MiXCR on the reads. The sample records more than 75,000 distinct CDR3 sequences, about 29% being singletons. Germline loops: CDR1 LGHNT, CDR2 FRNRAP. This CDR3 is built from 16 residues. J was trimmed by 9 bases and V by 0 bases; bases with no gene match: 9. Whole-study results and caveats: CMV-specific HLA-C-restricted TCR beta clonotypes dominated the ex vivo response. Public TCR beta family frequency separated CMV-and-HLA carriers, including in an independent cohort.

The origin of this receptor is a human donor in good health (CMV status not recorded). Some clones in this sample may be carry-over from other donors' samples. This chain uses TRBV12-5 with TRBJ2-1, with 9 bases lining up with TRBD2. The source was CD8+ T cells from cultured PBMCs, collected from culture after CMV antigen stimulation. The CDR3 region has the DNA TGTGCTAGTGGTTTGGTACTTGGCGGGGGGGCGGTTGAGCAGTTCTTC. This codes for CASGLVLGGGAVEQFF. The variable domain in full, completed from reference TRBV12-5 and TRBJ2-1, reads DARVTQTPRHKVTEMGQEVTMRCQPILGHNTVFWYRQTMMQGLELLAYFRNRAPLDDSGMPKDRFSAEMPDATLATLKIQPSEPRDSAVYFCASGLVLGGGAVEQFFGPGTRLTVL.